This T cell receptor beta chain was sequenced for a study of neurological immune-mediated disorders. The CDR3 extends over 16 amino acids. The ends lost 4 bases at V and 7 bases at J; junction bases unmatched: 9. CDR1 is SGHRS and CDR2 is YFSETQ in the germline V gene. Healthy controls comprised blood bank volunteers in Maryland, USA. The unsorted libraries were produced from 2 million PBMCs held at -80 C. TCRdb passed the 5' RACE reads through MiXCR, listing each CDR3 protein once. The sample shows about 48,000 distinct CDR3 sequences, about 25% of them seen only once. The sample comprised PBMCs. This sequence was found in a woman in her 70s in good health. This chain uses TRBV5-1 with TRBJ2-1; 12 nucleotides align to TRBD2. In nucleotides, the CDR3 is TGCGCCAGCAGCCTCCGGACTAGCGGGATCTCTAATGAGCAGTTCTTC. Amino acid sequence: CASSLRTSGISNEQFF.